Listed below are T cell receptor beta chains from one sample, sequenced in a study of OX40 agonist ivuxolimab in advanced cancers. Some clones are missing from TCRdb's copy, which holds only in-frame ones; the method was immunoSEQ multiplex PCR. Here the sample spans 30,000 to 40,000 clones, approximately 89% being singletons. Sequenced here: CD4+ or CD8+ T cells sorted from blood, sampled in a trial of the OX40 agonist ivuxolimab. The receptor set was obtained from an adult with an advanced solid tumor such as melanoma, head and neck, liver or kidney cancer. CDR3s leave out the opening cysteine and the closing phenylalanine or tryptophan.

v_call: TRBV11-2
j_call: TRBJ2-5
cdr3_aa: ASSSDRGYQETQY

v_call: TRBV18
j_call: TRBJ1-1
cdr3_aa: ASSPETLWNTEAF

v_call: TRBV6-5
j_call: TRBJ2-7
cdr3_aa: ASSYGVDEQY

v_call: TRBV19
j_call: TRBJ1-5
cdr3_aa: ASSWGGRSNQPQH

v_call: TRBV19
j_call: TRBJ2-1
cdr3_aa: ASSRGGQNEQF

v_call: TRBV4-1
j_call: TRBJ1-5
cdr3_aa: ASSQVGNQPQH

v_call: TRBV7-6
j_call: TRBJ2-3
cdr3_aa: ASSLDSAGGSTDTQY

v_call: TRBV29-1
j_call: TRBJ1-2
cdr3_aa: SVDSGPAGF

v_call: TRBV7-9
j_call: TRBJ1-2
cdr3_aa: ASSQTGGQYYGYT

v_call: TRBV11-2
j_call: TRBJ2-7
cdr3_aa: ASTKRDRGAYEQY

v_call: TRBV7-9
j_call: TRBJ2-7
cdr3_aa: ASSFATYEQY

v_call: TRBV27
j_call: TRBJ1-5
cdr3_aa: ASSLYREAGQPQH